The present T cell receptor beta chain was sequenced within a study of CD8 T cells in ankylosing spondylitis (dated by TCRdb to the late 2010s). For the study in its entirety: T cell receptor beta repertoires were profiled in healthy donors and ankylosing spondylitis patients so that disease-linked TCR variants could be found. The full study cohort comprised about 25 ankylosing spondylitis patients and roughly 110 healthy donors. Peripheral blood samples were taken, and synovial fluid was additionally collected from ankylosing spondylitis patients. The investigation overall reported the following: In peripheral blood, the disease-linked clones were found at relatively low frequencies and had a CD8+ phenotype. Some motif variants were previously reported in synovial fluid and blood of reactive arthritis patients, suggesting common disease-initiation mechanisms. According to the report, matched synovial fluid samples from ankylosing spondylitis patients were significantly enriched for the disease-linked clones. A TCR beta motif of 8 or 9 highly homologous amino acid variants appeared characteristic of blood from ankylosing spondylitis patients.

The reads were generated on an Illumina HiSeq 2500. TCR beta libraries were prepared by quantitative 5'-RACE with molecular barcodes. Per the authors' processing: To identify disease-linked TCR variants, a new computational method was used, one built on a probabilistic model of VDJ rearrangement. Starting from the raw public reads, TCRdb applied fastp trimming at Q25, assembled clones with MiXCR and retained in-frame beta chains. Every entry covers one CDR3 protein and lists the most common genes and DNA from its rows. Clone size and V and J calls follow TCRdb, not the original study. The sample records roughly 490,000 distinct CDR3 sequences, under 5.5% of which are singletons. The biggest ten clones account for roughly 3.5% of the sample. The CDR3 covers 14 residues, taking in both the cysteine and the phenylalanine. Only the CDR3 DNA is retained, 42 bases long and in frame from the first base. From a lookup of the germline V gene (reference sequence), CDR1 and CDR2 are DFQATT and SNEGSKA. For this chain, trimming is 0 bases at the V end and 10 bases at the J end, and the number of junction bases without a gene match is 9.

This clonotype was detected many times. Which antigen it targets is not known. No much larger clone exists at a distance of one base, and base qualities are not known. The TCR was taken from a male donor with ankylosing spondylitis. Sequencing was carried out using blood, either unsorted or a sorted T cell fraction (not recorded which). The chain is assembled from TRBV20-1 and TRBJ2-1, with TRBD2 identical over 7 junction bases. The CDR3 is CSARDQRGGDEQFF. The DNA sequence is given as TGCAGTGCTAGAGATCAGCGCGGGGGAGACGAGCAGTTCTTC.